One sample yielded the 9 T cell receptor beta chains listed below, sequenced in a study of T cells in Graves' hyperthyroidism and ophthalmopathy. Amplified TCR beta CDR3 regions derived from RNA transcripts. When the TCR CDR3 underwent first-round RT-PCR, the HTBI primer set was used. TCRdb analysed the multiplex PCR reads with MiXCR anew, one entry per CDR3 protein. The sample contains about 350,000 distinct CDR3 sequences, approximately 15% of which appear only once. Sequences were obtained from blood. The receptors come from a woman aged 30 to 39 with Graves' hyperthyroidism.

This clonotype occurred many times. V and J are TRBV30 and TRBJ2-1, with D tentatively TRBD1 or TRBD2 (5 bases each). V was trimmed by 4 bases and J by 3 bases, leaving 16 bases between them. In germline, CDR1 is GTSNPN, CDR2 SVGIG (reference sequence). There are 15 residues in the CDR3. The CDR3, as DNA: TGTGCCTGGACGCTAGGGACGGAAGTCTACAATGAGCAGTTCTTC. Its translation is CAWTLGTEVYNEQFF.

The gene calls are TRBV29-1 and TRBJ1-1; D unclear. V was trimmed by 5 bases and J by 7 bases, leaving 11 bases between them. There are 11 residues in the CDR3. Germline lookup yields CDR1 SQVTM and CDR2 ANQGSEA. The CDR3 DNA follows: TGCAGCGTTAGGCCAGGTAGTGAAGCTTTCTTT. This codes for CSVRPGSEAFF.

This clonotype has at least ten counts. The V call is TRBV3-1, the J call TRBJ2-2; D is uncertain. CDR1 is LGHDT and CDR2 is YNNKEL in the germline V gene (reference sequence). V shed 2 bases and J shed 7 bases, with 5 bases lying between them. The CDR3 consists of 12 residues. In nucleotides, the CDR3 is TGTGCCAGCAGCCAACATGACGGGGAGCTGTTTTTT. It yields the protein CASSQHDGELFF.

This clonotype was recorded at least ten times. This chain uses TRBV27 with TRBJ2-4; weak D call: TRBD1 (5 bases). CDR3 length equals 14 residues. Between the trimmed V and J ends, which lost 5 bases and 0 bases, there was a span of 8 bases. Germline CDR1 reads MNHEY; CDR2 reads SMNVEV (reference sequence). DNA for the CDR3: TGTGCCAGCAGTATGACAGCAGCCAAAAACATTCAGTACTTC. Translated, it gives CASSMTAAKNIQYF.

This clonotype has a handful of counts. The chain links TRBV20-1 to TRBJ2-7, with a possible D match to TRBD2 (5 bases). V lost 3 bases and J 7 bases, leaving 16 bases between the germline ends. This CDR3 contains 13 residues. Germline CDR1 and CDR2: DFQATT and SNEGSKA (reference sequence). CDR3 residues: CSARGATLAEQYF. CDR3 nucleotides: TGCAGTGCTAGGGGAGCGACACTCGCGGAGCAGTACTTC.

As regards this clonotype: It may be a read error: a sequence one base away is much more abundant. The rearrangement joins TRBV12-3 or TRBV12-4 to TRBJ2-5; 8 bases fit TRBD1. The CDR3 has 13 residues. V lost 6 bases and J lost 5; bases outside the gene matches: 5. CDR3 DNA sequence: TGTGCCAGCAGGCGCAGGGGGCTGGAGACCCAGTACTTC. It encodes CASRRRGLETQYF.

This clonotype was counted many times. This chain links TRBV11-2 with TRBJ1-6; no clear D gene. Germline-derived CDR1 and CDR2 are SGHAT and FQNNGV. Deletions cut 5 bases from V and 7 bases from J, with 18 bases between. The CDR3 loop spans 16 amino acids. This CDR3 reads CASSTPRGYQNSPLHF. The DNA for the CDR3 is TGTGCCAGCAGCACCCCGCGGGGATATCAAAATTCACCCCTCCACTTT.

The genes are TRBV19 and TRBJ1-2; maybe TRBD1 (6 bases). This CDR3 has 15 amino acids. Trimming removed 4 bases from V and 2 bases from J, with 14 bases in between. Germline V CDR1 and CDR2: LNHDA, SQIVND (reference sequence). The CDR3 DNA is TGTGCCAGTAGTACACAGGGACACCCAAACTATGGCTACACCTTC. Translation: CASSTQGHPNYGYTF. Full variable domain (outside the CDR3, taken from reference TRBV19 and TRBJ1-2): DGGITQSPKYLFRKEGQNVTLSCEQNLNHDAMYWYRQDPGQGLRLIYYSQIVNDFQKGDIAEGYSVSREKKESFPLTVTSAQKNPTAFYLCASSTQGHPNYGYTFGSGTRLTVV.

This clonotype appeared many times. The rearrangement links TRBV20-1 to TRBJ2-1; possible D gene TRBD2, 5 bases. CDR3 length equals 13 residues. CDR1 and CDR2 from the germline V gene are DFQATT and SNEGSKA (reference sequence). V was clipped by 0 bases and J by 6 bases, with 9 bases between them. DNA of the CDR3: TGCAGTGCTAGAGATGTCGGGGTCAATGAGCAGTTCTTC. The encoded protein is CSARDVGVNEQFF.